These 20 T cell receptor beta chains originate from one sample sequenced in a study of CD8+ T cells in alopecia areata. Reverse transcribed after extraction, RNA yielded cDNA as the sequencing template. The data were produced by immunoSEQ multiplex PCR, yet TCRdb's version contains in-frame clones alone and is incomplete. This sample has about 150,000 clones, with roughly two thirds found just once. The sample's treatment: oral pan-JAK inhibitor, 5-10 mg twice daily. Material: CD4+ T cells sorted from blood, obtained at week 4, from a patient treated with tofacitinib. Receptors originate from a human donor with alopecia areata.

The chain recombines TRBV29-1 with TRBJ2-7, with 8 bases matching TRBD2. Germline loops: CDR1 SQVTM, CDR2 ANQGSEA. Unmatched junction bases numbered 2, after V lost 4 bases and J lost 0 bases. This CDR3 spans 13 amino acids. The CDR3 spells CSVVAGNSYEQYF. DNA for the CDR3: TGCAGCGTTGTAGCGGGGAACTCCTACGAGCAGTACTTC.

V usage is TRBV6-5 and J usage is TRBJ2-6; D gene unclear. CDR3 length: 16 amino acids. Germline assignment: CDR1 MNHEY and CDR2 SVGAGI. V gave up 0 bases and J gave up 0 bases, with 6 bases separating them. CDR3 amino acids: CASSYSGSSGANVLTF. CDR3 bases: TGTGCCAGCAGTTACTCGGGCTCCTCTGGGGCCAACGTCCTGACTTTC.

This clone was found a few times. V gene TRBV19 combines with J gene TRBJ1-2, with D unclear. CDR1 is LNHDA and CDR2 is SQIVND in the germline V gene (reference sequence). V was pared by 7 bases and J by 3 bases, with 9 bases between. This CDR3 has 12 residues. CDR3: CASKGGYYGYTF. DNA of the CDR3: TGTGCCAGTAAGGGCGGATACTATGGCTACACCTTC.

The genes are TRBV5-1 and TRBJ2-2, with D possibly called TRBD1 or TRBD2 (5 bases each). The V end lost 2 bases, the J end lost 4 bases, and 18 bases lay between the germline ends. Germline V lookup: CDR1 SGHRS, CDR2 YFSETQ. This CDR3 is built from 17 residues. As DNA, the CDR3 is TGCGCCAGCAGCTTCGCCGGGACCCAGAGCGGCACCGGGGAGCTGTTTTTT. This gives the protein CASSFAGTQSGTGELFF.

This sequence joins TRBV2 and TRBJ2-1; D is unclear. The CDR3 contains 12 residues. The germline V and J ends were trimmed by 7 bases and 6 bases, with 10 bases remaining between them. CDR1 is SNHLY, CDR2 FYNNEI, per germline. This chain's CDR3 is CASTLGFNEQFF. DNA of the CDR3: TGTGCCAGCACTTTAGGGTTCAATGAGCAGTTCTTC. The entire variable domain, with the rest obtained from reference TRBV2 and TRBJ2-1, is as follows: EPEVTQTPSHQVTQMGQEVILRCVPISNHLYFYWYRQILGQKVEFLVSFYNNEISEKSEIFDDQFSVERPDGSNFTLKIRSTKLEDSAMYFCASTLGFNEQFFGPGTRLTVL.

This sequence joins TRBV11-2 and TRBJ2-1; 7 bases match TRBD1. CDR1 SGHAT and CDR2 FQNNGV come from the germline V gene. V was clipped by 5 bases and J by 7 bases; unmatched bases: 5. This CDR3 contains 13 residues. The CDR3 coding sequence is TGTGCCAGCAGCCGCAGGGGGTGGAATGAGCAGTTCTTC. It is translated as CASSRRGWNEQFF.

This clone was detected a few times. The chain uses TRBV19 and TRBJ1-1, with unresolved D. CDR3 length: 12 residues. V was cut by 5 bases and J by 6 bases, with 10 bases left in between. CDR1 LNHDA and CDR2 SQIVND come from the germline V gene (reference sequence). This CDR3 reads CASSPTSSEAFF. The DNA for the CDR3 is TGTGCCAGTAGTCCGACGTCCTCTGAAGCTTTCTTT.

This clone was counted a few times. The chain recombines TRBV7-2 with TRBJ2-3, with D unclear. Trimming took off 5 bases at V and 5 bases at J, with 8 bases between the two ends. This CDR3 region has 12 residues. CDR1 and CDR2 (germline): SGHTA, FQGNSA. The CDR3 loop reads CASSPRGDTQYF. The CDR3 nucleotides are TGTGCCAGCAGCCCCAGAGGAGATACGCAGTATTTT.

This sequence joins TRBV29-1 and TRBJ2-3; D gene unclear. CDR1 is SQVTM, CDR2 ANQGSEA, per germline. This CDR3 contains 12 residues. Trimming removed 7 bases at V and 6 bases at J, with 14 bases between. The CDR3 sequence is CSEDPIGDTQYF. CDR3 bases: TGCAGCGAAGACCCTATTGGGGATACGCAGTATTTT.

The table lists this clone with a few counts. The gene calls are TRBV28 and TRBJ2-7, with TRBD1 identical over 7 bases. Germline CDR1 reads MDHEN; CDR2 reads SYDVKM. V lost 7 bases and J lost 2; bases outside the gene matches: 5. The CDR3 extends over 13 amino acids. The CDR3 spells CASTTGVAYEQYF. CDR3 coding DNA: TGTGCCAGCACCACAGGGGTTGCCTACGAGCAGTACTTC.

J is TRBJ2-4 and V is TRBV30; D possibly corresponds to TRBD2 (5 bases). CDR3 length: 16 amino acids. V was cut by 0 bases and J by 0 bases, with 12 bases left in between. The germline V gene encodes CDR1 GTSNPN and CDR2 SVGIG (reference sequence). CDR3 nucleotides: TGTGCCTGGAGTGTACGGGGTGAGAGAGCCAAAAACATTCAGTACTTC. Translation: CAWSVRGERAKNIQYF.

This clone was seen only a few times. Distinct nucleotide sequences in the sample also encode this CDR3. The rearrangement uses TRBV10-2 and TRBJ2-7; TRBD1 is a possible D gene (6 bases). V shed 3 bases and J shed 3 bases, with 6 bases lying between them. From germline, CDR1 is WSHSY and CDR2 SAAADI. CDR3 length equals 12 residues. In DNA, the CDR3 is TGCGCCAGCAGTGAAGGGGGCTACGAGCAGTACTTC. Its translation: CASSEGGYEQYF.

The DNA for the CDR3 is TGTGCCAGCAGACCCGGGGGGGCCTCCTACAATGAGCAGTTCTTC. It specifies CASRPGGASYNEQFF. This chain joins TRBV7-9 and TRBJ2-1; 8 nucleotides agree with TRBD2. The CDR3 has 15 amino acids. J was trimmed by 0 bases and V by 6 bases; bases with no gene match: 4. Germline V gene sequence: CDR1 SEHNR, CDR2 FQNEAQ (reference sequence).

This clone showed up just once. The genes are TRBV5-4 and TRBJ1-2; D remains unclear. Trimming took off 0 bases at V and 8 bases at J, with 17 bases between the two ends. The CDR3 runs to 15 residues. Germline CDR1 and CDR2: SGHNT and YYREEE (reference sequence). In DNA, the CDR3 is TGTGCCAGCAGCTTGGATGGCAGGTCGGCCTGGGGCTACACCTTC. Its protein product is CASSLDGRSAWGYTF.

V usage is TRBV9 and J usage is TRBJ2-5; D may be TRBD2 (7 bases). V lost 4 bases, J lost 5 bases, and 18 bases lay in between. The CDR3 contains 15 residues. Germline CDR1 and CDR2: SGDLS and YYNGEE. The CDR3 DNA reads TGTGCCAGCAGCCCGTGGGGGGGGCCAAGGGAGACCCAGTACTTC. The encoded protein is CASSPWGGPRETQYF.

The chain links TRBV30 to TRBJ1-5, with TRBD1 as a possible D gene (5 bases). The CDR3 is 16 amino acids. Germline V lookup: CDR1 GTSNPN, CDR2 SVGIG (reference sequence). Trimming left V 0 bases short and J 2 bases short, with 14 bases between. Written as DNA, the CDR3 is TGTGCCTGGAGTGTACGGGGGGGAGGGGGCAATCAGCCCCAGCATTTT. Its translation: CAWSVRGGGGNQPQHF.

The J gene is TRBJ1-5, the V gene TRBV10-2, with D maybe TRBD1 (6 bases). There are 14 residues in the CDR3. Between the trimmed V and J ends, which lost 5 bases and 7 bases, there was a span of 15 bases. The germline CDR1 and CDR2 sequences are WSHSY and SAAADI. The chain's CDR3 is CASSQDSSRQPQHF. In nucleotides, the CDR3 is TGCGCCAGCAGTCAGGACAGTTCGCGGCAGCCCCAGCATTTT.

This sequence joins TRBV7-8 and TRBJ2-1, with 13 bases aligning to TRBD2. CDR3 size: 18 residues. V lost 5 bases, J lost 1 base, and 8 bases stayed unmatched. Germline CDR1 and CDR2: SGHVS and FQNEAQ. The CDR3 region has the DNA TGTGCCAGCAGCCCTCGCGGACTAGCGGGGGAGTCCTACAATGAGCAGTTCTTC. As protein: CASSPRGLAGESYNEQFF.

This clone was picked up a small number of times. The chain combines TRBV5-1 with TRBJ2-5; D perhaps matches TRBD2 (5 bases). V was clipped by 1 base and J by 3 bases, with 7 bases between them. The CDR3 is made up of 13 amino acids. Germline V gene data show CDR1 as SGHRS and CDR2 as YFSETQ. The CDR3 sequence is CASSLSGKETQYF. CDR3 nucleotide sequence: TGCGCCAGCAGCTTGAGCGGTAAAGAGACCCAGTACTTC. The entire variable domain, with the rest obtained from reference TRBV5-1 and TRBJ2-5, is as follows: KAGVTQTPRYLIKTRGQQVTLSCSPISGHRSVSWYQQTPGQGLQFLFEYFSETQRNKGNFPGRFSGRQFSNSRSEMNVSTLELGDSALYLCASSLSGKETQYFGPGTRLLVL.

The chain couples TRBV30 to TRBJ2-1; D is unclear. The CDR3 spans 14 residues. CDR1 and CDR2 from the germline V gene are GTSNPN and SVGIG (reference sequence). V was clipped by 6 bases and J by 0 bases, with 12 bases between them. CDR3 loop: CACRLRSSYNEQFF. In DNA form, the CDR3 reads TGTGCCTGTCGACTGAGGAGCTCCTACAATGAGCAGTTCTTC.